These T cell receptor beta chains were read from a single sample in a study of T-cell reconstitution after alpha-beta-depleted transplantation in children. Each CDR3 protein is one row after TCRdb ran MiXCR on the PCR reads. This table holds about 230,000 distinct CDR3 sequences, roughly a tenth found once. This specimen consisted of PBMCs from the stem cell graft donor, obtained from the stem cell graft. Every receptor here comes from a human donor who donated a stem cell graft to a child with acute lymphoblastic leukemia. Each CDR3 is given with its conserved first and last residue. The order of the fields is clone size, J gene, D gene, V gene, CDR3 protein, CDR3 DNA. The D gene is left open where the match is weak. Not every row has a clone size; where given, it reads once, few, many or a size class.

>few|TRBJ2-7|.|TRBV7-2
CASSTGFSYEQYF
TGTGCCAGCAGCACAGGGTTCTCCTACGAGCAGTACTTC
>many|TRBJ1-1|.|TRBV14
CASSGAGPVNTEAFF
TGTGCCAGCAGTGGGGCCGGGCCCGTGAACACTGAAGCTTTCTTT
>many|TRBJ2-1|.|TRBV18
CASSPPSGRDEQFF
TGTGCCAGCTCACCCCCAAGTGGTAGGGATGAGCAGTTCTTC
>few|TRBJ2-1|TRBD2|TRBV7-8
CAAERGSPYNEQFF
TGTGCCGCCGAGCGGGGGTCACCCTACAATGAGCAGTTCTTC
>few|TRBJ2-3|.|TRBV5-1
CASSGSGYSTDTQYF
TGCGCCAGCAGTGGTAGCGGATATAGCACAGATACGCAGTATTTT
>.|TRBJ2-7|.|TRBV7-8
CASSLDTGLSQYEQYF
TGTGCCAGCAGCCTAGATACTGGACTATCCCAATACGAGCAGTACTTC
>few|TRBJ2-7|.|TRBV20-1
CSGTVSYEQYF
TGCAGTGGGACAGTCTCCTACGAGCAGTACTTC
>.|TRBJ1-2|TRBD1|TRBV18
CASSPTTGEVGVGYTF
TGTGCCAGCTCACCAACAACAGGGGAGGTCGGGGTTGGCTACACCTTC
>many|TRBJ2-7|.|TRBV7-9
CASSLPSSYEQYF
TGTGCCAGCAGCTTGCCGAGCTCCTACGAGCAGTACTTC
>few|TRBJ2-7|TRBD1|TRBV5-1
CASSLHAGTDYEQYF
TGCGCCAGCAGCTTGCACGCCGGGACAGATTACGAGCAGTACTTC
>few|TRBJ2-1|TRBD2|TRBV12-3/TRBV12-4
CASILPGRGGPGEQFF
TGTGCCAGCATACTCCCGGGGCGGGGGGGGCCGGGTGAGCAGTTCTTC
>few|TRBJ1-2|.|TRBV27
CASIGGLGTYYGYTF
TGTGCCAGCATCGGGGGGTTGGGGACCTACTATGGCTACACCTTC
>many|TRBJ2-5|.|TRBV7-2
CASSSNRGGGETQYF
TGTGCCAGCAGCTCGAACAGGGGAGGGGGAGAGACCCAGTACTTC
>few|TRBJ1-1|TRBD1|TRBV7-6
CASRSTGSTEAFF
TGTGCCAGCAGATCGACAGGGTCCACTGAAGCTTTCTTT
>few|TRBJ2-1|.|TRBV11-3
CASSLDPTTRYNEQFF
TGTGCCAGCAGCTTAGATCCTACTACACGGTACAATGAGCAGTTCTTC
>.|TRBJ1-2|TRBD1|TRBV6-1
CASSRGQVYGYTF
TGTGCCAGCAGCCGCGGACAGGTCTATGGCTACACCTTC
>many|TRBJ1-1|.|TRBV14
CASSQTAGRGAVNTEAFF
TGTGCCAGCAGCCAAACCGCGGGGCGGGGGGCGGTGAACACTGAAGCTTTCTTT
>.|TRBJ2-3|.|TRBV20-1
CSARDRSGAGTDTQYF
TGCAGTGCTAGAGACCGGTCCGGGGCGGGCACAGATACGCAGTATTTT
>few|TRBJ2-7|.|TRBV29-1
CSVEEGDPSYEQYF
TGCAGCGTTGAAGAAGGGGACCCCTCCTACGAGCAGTACTTC
>few|TRBJ2-3|TRBD1|TRBV29-1
CSVGQGRSDTQYF
TGCAGCGTTGGACAGGGGAGGTCCGATACGCAGTATTTT
>few|TRBJ1-4|TRBD1|TRBV7-2
CASSSQGVRNEKLFF
TGTGCCAGCAGCTCCCAGGGGGTTAGGAATGAAAAACTGTTTTTT
>many|TRBJ2-2|TRBD1|TRBV5-6
CASSLDRGRLTGELFF
TGTGCCAGCAGCTTGGACAGGGGGCGCCTCACCGGGGAGCTGTTTTTT
>.|TRBJ2-7|.|TRBV20-1
CSASPGSNAEQYF
TGCAGTGCTAGTCCAGGGTCGAACGCCGAGCAGTACTTC
>.|TRBJ1-1|.|TRBV27
CASSYAGEVSTEAFF
TGTGCCAGCAGTTATGCAGGGGAGGTTAGCACTGAAGCTTTCTTT
>few|TRBJ1-2|.|TRBV27
CASSRTMADGYTF
TGTGCCAGCAGTCGAACAATGGCCGATGGCTACACCTTC
>.|TRBJ2-1|.|TRBV20-1
CSARDRRGPYNEQFF
TGCAGTGCTAGAGATAGGCGGGGTCCCTACAATGAGCAGTTCTTC
>.|TRBJ2-1|.|TRBV6-1
CASSLALRGSGNEQFF
TGTGCCAGCAGCCTCGCCCTGAGGGGTTCGGGTAATGAGCAGTTCTTC
>many|TRBJ2-1|.|TRBV5-1
CASSLAGAMTYNEQFF
TGCGCCAGCAGCTTGGCGGGGGCTATGACCTACAATGAGCAGTTCTTC
>many|TRBJ1-4|.|TRBV4-2
CASSQGHGVGEKLFF
TGTGCCAGCAGCCAGGGGCACGGCGTAGGTGAAAAACTGTTTTTT
>.|TRBJ1-3|.|TRBV7-6
CASSLEVLIPSGNTIYF
TGTGCCAGCAGCTTAGAGGTCCTTATCCCCTCTGGAAACACCATATATTTT
>.|TRBJ2-7|.|TRBV9
CASSVDKGEQYF
TGTGCCAGCAGCGTAGATAAGGGCGAGCAGTACTTC
>many|TRBJ1-2|TRBD1|TRBV11-2
CASSPSTGWNGYTF
TGTGCCAGCAGCCCTTCGACAGGGTGGAATGGCTACACCTTC
>.|TRBJ2-3|.|TRBV7-6
CASSFDSGADTQYF
TGTGCCAGCAGCTTTGACAGCGGAGCAGATACGCAGTATTTT
>few|TRBJ1-2|.|TRBV27
CASSFRDTSFGYTF
TGTGCCAGCAGTTTCCGGGACACAAGCTTTGGCTACACCTTC
>.|TRBJ2-7|.|TRBV5-1
CASSSGRTDDYEQYF
TGCGCCAGCAGCTCCGGACGGACGGATGACTACGAGCAGTACTTC
>.|TRBJ1-1|.|TRBV4-1
CASSLGSGTATEAFF
TGCGCCAGCAGCCTAGGAAGTGGGACGGCGACTGAAGCTTTCTTT
>many|TRBJ2-3|.|TRBV6-2/TRBV6-3
CASDNTRTDTQYF
TGTGCCAGCGATAATACCCGCACAGATACGCAGTATTTT
>.|TRBJ2-5|TRBD2|TRBV12-3/TRBV12-4
CASSLPGLSQETQYF
TGTGCCAGCAGCCTACCGGGACTATCTCAAGAGACCCAGTACTTC
>few|TRBJ2-1|TRBD1|TRBV5-1
CASSSPNYSTGIYSYNEQFF
TGCGCCAGCAGCTCCCCTAATTATTCGACAGGGATCTATTCCTACAATGAGCAGTTCTTC
>many|TRBJ1-2|.|TRBV12-3/TRBV12-4
CASSFDRIYGYTF
TGTGCCAGCAGTTTCGACAGAATCTATGGCTACACCTTC
>many|TRBJ1-1|.|TRBV18
CASSPGQSTEAFF
TGTGCCAGCTCACCTGGACAATCCACTGAAGCTTTCTTT
>few|TRBJ1-3|.|TRBV4-1
CASSQAQSLKGTAIYF
TGCGCCAGCAGCCAAGCCCAAAGCTTGAAAGGGACGGCCATATATTTT
>.|TRBJ1-2|.|TRBV20-1
CSAIEYLSHRGRAVF
TGCAGTGCTATTGAATATTTGTCACATCGGGGGCGCGCCGTTTTC
>many|TRBJ2-7|TRBD1|TRBV12-3/TRBV12-4
CASSGQGLSYEQYF
TGTGCCAGCAGTGGACAGGGGTTATCCTACGAGCAGTACTTC
>many|TRBJ2-7|TRBD2|TRBV6-5
CASRLLAGGPYEQYF
TGTGCCAGCAGGCTCCTAGCGGGGGGTCCCTACGAGCAGTACTTC
>many|TRBJ2-5|.|TRBV10-1
CASSELAANQETQYF
TGCGCCAGCAGTGAGTTAGCGGCTAACCAAGAGACCCAGTACTTC
>many|TRBJ1-6|TRBD1|TRBV27
CATWTGTGESPLHF
TGTGCCACCTGGACAGGGACAGGGGAATCACCCCTCCACTTT
>many|TRBJ1-1|.|TRBV2
CASSEVGGAFF
TGTGCCAGCAGTGAAGTGGGCGGAGCTTTCTTT
>many|TRBJ2-1|.|TRBV11-2
CASSLDRDEQFF
TGTGCCAGCAGCTTAGATAGGGATGAGCAGTTCTTC
>few|TRBJ1-3|.|TRBV10-3
CAIRGDISGNTIYF
TGTGCCATCCGAGGGGACATCTCTGGAAACACCATATATTTT
>many|TRBJ2-7|.|TRBV2
CASLSGGSYEQYF
TGTGCCAGCTTGTCTGGGGGTTCCTACGAGCAGTACTTC
>few|TRBJ2-1|.|TRBV20-1
CSVGNEQFF
TGCAGTGTTGGCAATGAGCAGTTCTTC
>many|TRBJ1-1|.|TRBV5-1
CASSLEPRNTEAFF
TGCGCCAGCAGCCTCGAACCCAGGAACACTGAAGCTTTCTTT
>.|TRBJ1-2|TRBD1|TRBV6-5
CASRPPRDSGGYGYTF
TGTGCCAGCAGACCGCCAAGGGACAGCGGGGGCTATGGCTACACCTTC
>many|TRBJ2-1|.|TRBV24-1
CATSDTRQSSEQFF
TGTGCCACCAGTGATACGAGACAGTCCAGTGAGCAGTTCTTC
>few|TRBJ2-1|.|TRBV18
CASSPGSDEQFF
TGTGCCAGCTCACCAGGGAGTGATGAGCAGTTCTTC
>many|TRBJ2-1|TRBD2|TRBV9
CASSVGGGGAWEQFF
TGTGCCAGCAGCGTAGGAGGCGGGGGGGCCTGGGAGCAGTTCTTC
>.|TRBJ1-3|.|TRBV7-9
CASSLSSWPGSGNTIYF
TGTGCCAGCAGCTTATCGAGTTGGCCGGGTTCTGGAAACACCATATATTTT